This is a list of T cell receptor beta chains from one sample in a study of identical twins. Each CDR3 protein is one row after TCRdb ran MiXCR on the 5' RACE reads. Among hundreds of thousands of distinct CDR3 sequences listed, 10% to 15% were seen once. These same records also appear under a second study, on yellow fever vaccine responses in identical twins.

The sequenced sample was PBMCs. These receptors originate from a woman aged 18 to 35 in good health. Both conserved end residues are part of each CDR3. Fields, in order: V gene, CDR3 protein.

>TRBV7-2
CASSFQVQGGTEAFF
>TRBV11-2
CASSLVAEGKLFF
>TRBV20-1
CSASDISNTGELFF
>TRBV5-4
CARASETQETQYF
>TRBV20-1
CSATQGGSDTGELFF
>TRBV4-1
CASSQVSPTDTQYF
>TRBV25-1
CASSESVHGYTF
>TRBV5-1
CASSLGLADYTYEQYF
>TRBV2
CASRSDSANSPLHF
>TRBV5-4
CASSLGGLAGTETQYF
>TRBV5-1
CASSLALAGGPEQFF
>TRBV10-3
CAISDGELSGNTIYF
>TRBV20-1
CSASWASGSYEQYF